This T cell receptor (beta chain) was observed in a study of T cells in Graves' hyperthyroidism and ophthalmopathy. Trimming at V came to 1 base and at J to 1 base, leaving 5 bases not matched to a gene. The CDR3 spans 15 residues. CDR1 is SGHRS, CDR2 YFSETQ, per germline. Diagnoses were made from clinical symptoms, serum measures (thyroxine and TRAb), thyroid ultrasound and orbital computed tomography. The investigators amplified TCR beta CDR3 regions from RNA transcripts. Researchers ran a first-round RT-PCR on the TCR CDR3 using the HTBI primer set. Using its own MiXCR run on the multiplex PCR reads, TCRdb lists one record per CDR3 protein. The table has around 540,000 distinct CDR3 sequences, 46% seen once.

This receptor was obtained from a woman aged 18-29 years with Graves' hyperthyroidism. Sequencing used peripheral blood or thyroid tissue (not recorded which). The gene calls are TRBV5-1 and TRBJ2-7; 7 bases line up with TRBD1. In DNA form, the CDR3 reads TGCGCCAGCAGCTTGACTCCGGGACAGTCCTACGAGCAGTACTTC. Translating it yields CASSLTPGQSYEQYF.